The 29 T cell receptor beta chains given below trace back to one sample, sequenced in a study of regulatory T cells in long-lasting Graves disease. Regarding time point: newly diagnosed GD, antithyroid drugs for less than 3 months. With RNA extracted from PBMCs as input, the TCR library was made. Arm-PCR of CDR3 regions and iRepertoire HTBI primers were used to build TCR beta libraries. One entry per CDR3 protein results from TCRdb running MiXCR on the multiplex PCR reads. The table lists hundreds of thousands of distinct CDR3 sequences, approximately 15% of them singletons, with about 18% in the top ten. The data were also submitted as part of a second study, on T cells in Graves' hyperthyroidism and ophthalmopathy.

Sequencing was performed on peripheral blood mononuclear cells (PBMCs), taken at new diagnosis, from a patient treated with antithyroid drugs. All receptors come from a woman in her twenties or thirties with Graves disease.

This clonotype was observed at least ten times. Here the CDR3 DNA reads TGTGCCAGCAGCGCAGGACAGCGTGTTAACTATGGCTACACCTTC. It is translated as CASSAGQRVNYGYTF. This chain uses TRBV27 with TRBJ1-2; a possible D gene is TRBD1 (6 bases). The CDR3 consists of 15 residues. Germline V gene sequence: CDR1 MNHEY, CDR2 SMNVEV (reference sequence). Trimming stripped 6 bases from V and 1 base from J, with 15 bases between.

The chain combines TRBV20-1 with TRBJ2-2; 11 bases fit TRBD2. CDR3 size: 17 residues. J gave up 2 bases and V 5 bases, and 10 bases lay outside the gene matches. Germline V gives CDR1 DFQATT, CDR2 SNEGSKA (reference sequence). The CDR3 DNA sequence: TGCAGTGCTTATCCTTTAGCGGGAGGGCCAAACACCGGGGAGCTGTTTTTT. Protein sequence: CSAYPLAGGPNTGELFF.

J is TRBJ1-6 and V is TRBV5-1, with TRBD1 matching over 7 bases. The germline V gene encodes CDR1 SGHRS and CDR2 YFSETQ. CDR3 size: 17 residues. With 4 bases clipped from V and 8 bases from J, the junction kept 15 bases outside the gene matches. DNA of the CDR3: TGCGCCAGCAGCCCCGGACTACAGGGGAAAGGGGATTCACCCCTCCACTTT. Its translation: CASSPGLQGKGDSPLHF.

In its sample, this clonotype was seen many times. The chain couples TRBV20-1 to TRBJ2-3; D not resolved. Trimming removed 3 bases from V and 8 bases from J, with 12 bases in between. CDR1 and CDR2 (germline): DFQATT, SNEGSKA (reference sequence). There are 12 residues in the CDR3. The CDR3 spells CSASQDVLTQYF. In DNA, the CDR3 is TGCAGTGCTAGCCAAGACGTGCTTACGCAGTATTTT.

This clonotype has more than one count but fewer than ten. The V call is TRBV7-3, the J call TRBJ2-3; TRBD2 might be the D (6 bases). Germline values: CDR1 SGHTA, CDR2 FQGTGA. The CDR3 runs to 16 residues. V was cut by 0 bases and J by 5 bases, with 15 bases left in between. The CDR3 loop reads CASSLTASVPGDTQYF. In DNA form, the CDR3 reads TGTGCCAGCAGCTTAACAGCTAGCGTCCCCGGAGATACGCAGTATTTT.

This clonotype was detected many times. The rearrangement uses TRBV6-2 or TRBV6-3 and TRBJ2-7, with D possibly TRBD1 on 6 matching bases. The CDR3 runs 18 residues. Looked up from germline, CDR1 is MNHEY and CDR2 is SVGEGT. V shed 8 bases and J shed 5 bases, with 31 bases lying between them. The CDR3 spells CASGFRGRGHPQLDEQYF. Written as DNA, the CDR3 is TGTGCCAGCGGATTCCGAGGCAGGGGTCACCCTCAGTTAGACGAGCAGTACTTC.

The table lists this clonotype with a few counts. This chain connects TRBV20-1 to TRBJ2-1; D remains ambiguous. CDR1 and CDR2 from the germline V gene are DFQATT and SNEGSKA (reference sequence). V lost 6 bases and J 5 bases, leaving 20 bases between the germline ends. CDR3 length: 15 amino acids. CDR3 DNA: TGCAGTGCCCTCCAAGGTGCCGGCCCCAACAATGAGCAGTTCTTC. Translation gives CSALQGAGPNNEQFF.

The chain has TRBV28 and TRBJ1-6; perhaps TRBD1 as D (6 bases). CDR1 is MDHEN, CDR2 SYDVKM, per germline. This CDR3 is 12 amino acids long. The CDR3 is CGTEADNSPLHF. CDR3 coding DNA: TGTGGGACAGAGGCCGATAATTCACCCCTCCACTTT.

In its sample, this clonotype was seen many times. The germline gene is not matched at one end of the junction; a read error may be the cause. The chain carries TRBV5-1 and TRBJ1-6; D gene uncertain. This CDR3 is 12 amino acids long. Germline V gene sequence: CDR1 SGHRS, CDR2 YFSETQ. The CDR3 DNA reads TGTGCCAGCAGCTTCAGTGATTCACCCCTCCACTTT. As protein: CASSFSDSPLHF.

This clonotype was detected ten times or more. This sequence joins TRBV6-9 and TRBJ1-2, with TRBD1 matching 10 bases. Trimming at V came to 3 bases and at J to 2 bases, leaving 3 bases not matched to a gene. CDR1 and CDR2 from the germline V gene are MNHGY and SVAAGI. This CDR3 is 15 amino acids long. CDR3 residues: CASSYPGQGNYGYTF. The CDR3 DNA is TGTGCCAGCAGTTACCCGGGACAGGGGAACTATGGCTACACCTTC.

The table lists this clonotype with a few counts. The J gene is TRBJ2-2, the V gene TRBV20-1; 14 nucleotides match TRBD2. Germline CDR1 DFQATT, CDR2 SNEGSKA (reference sequence). Trimming at V came to 2 bases and at J to 6 bases, leaving 11 bases not matched to a gene. There are 18 residues in the CDR3. CDR3 loop: CSARPTVGLAGVAGELFF. As DNA, the CDR3 is TGCAGTGCTAGACCCACCGTGGGACTAGCGGGAGTGGCCGGGGAGCTGTTTTTT.

The table lists this clonotype with many counts. J is TRBJ2-5 and V is TRBV30; D is undetermined. The CDR3 length is 12 residues. Germline V gene lookup returns CDR1 GTSNPN and CDR2 SVGIG (reference sequence). V was pared by 1 base and J by 5 bases, with 8 bases between. The CDR3 DNA reads TGTGCCTGGAGTGGGGTAGGGGAGACCCAGTACTTC. The encoded protein is CAWSGVGETQYF.

V and J are TRBV9 and TRBJ2-3; TRBD2 matches at 10 bases. J gave up 0 bases and V 5 bases, and 6 bases lay outside the gene matches. Looked up from germline, CDR1 is SGDLS and CDR2 is YYNGEE. This CDR3 spans 16 amino acids. CDR3 region: CASRKREGISTDTQYF. Written as DNA, the CDR3 is TGTGCCAGCAGGAAGCGGGAGGGAATTAGCACAGATACGCAGTATTTT. The whole variable domain, remainder taken from reference TRBV9 and TRBJ2-3, is DSGVTQTPKHLITATGQRVTLRCSPRSGDLSVYWYQQSLDQGLQFLIQYYNGEERAKGNILERFSAQQFPDLHSELNLSSLELGDSALYFCASRKREGISTDTQYFGPGTRLTVL.

This clonotype has more than one count but fewer than ten. The V call is TRBV4-2, the J call TRBJ1-1; D is possibly TRBD1 (6 bases). CDR1 and CDR2 from the germline V gene are LGHNA and YNFKEQ. V lost 1 base and J lost 4, with 19 bases in between. CDR3 length equals 17 residues. CDR3 region: CASSQVFGQPEGTEAFF. In DNA form, the CDR3 reads TGTGCCAGCAGCCAAGTCTTCGGACAGCCCGAGGGCACTGAAGCTTTCTTT.

This clonotype was seen a handful of times. The genes are TRBV20-1 and TRBJ2-5; D might be TRBD1 (5 bases). The V end was cut by 1 base, the J end by 5 bases, with 11 bases between. The CDR3 has 13 amino acids. Germline V lookup: CDR1 DFQATT, CDR2 SNEGSKA (reference sequence). The CDR3 sequence: CSARGSRVETQYF. CDR3 coding DNA: TGCAGTGCTAGAGGATCCAGGGTGGAGACCCAGTACTTC.

Many counts were recorded for this clonotype. The rearrangement uses TRBV6-1 and TRBJ1-3, with no clear D. CDR3 length: 14 amino acids. V was trimmed by 2 bases and J by 0 bases, leaving 5 bases between them. Germline loops: CDR1 MNHNS, CDR2 SASEGT. In DNA, the CDR3 is TGTGCCAGCAGTGAAAGTTTCTCTGGAAACACCATATATTTT. Protein sequence: CASSESFSGNTIYF.

This clonotype has only a few counts. The chain has TRBV20-1 and TRBJ2-5; TRBD1 aligns across 7 bases. Germline loops: CDR1 DFQATT, CDR2 SNEGSKA (reference sequence). The CDR3 length is 12 residues. Trimming removed 4 bases from V and 5 bases from J; junction bases left unmatched: 4. This CDR3 is CSAKGAPETQYF. As DNA, the CDR3 is TGCAGTGCTAAGGGGGCACCGGAGACCCAGTACTTC.

This clonotype was counted at least ten times. This chain connects TRBV12-3 or TRBV12-4 to TRBJ2-1, with a possible D match to TRBD2 (5 bases). This CDR3 is built from 11 residues. Between the trimmed V and J ends, which lost 6 bases and 8 bases, there was a span of 8 bases. Here the CDR3 reads CASRFSDEQFF. Written as DNA, the CDR3 is TGTGCCAGCAGGTTTAGCGATGAGCAGTTCTTC.

This clonotype was seen many times. The rearrangement uses TRBV30 and TRBJ2-5; no reliable D call. V was clipped by 6 bases and J by 0 bases, with 8 bases between them. CDR1 and CDR2 from the germline V gene are GTSNPN and SVGIG (reference sequence). The CDR3 sequence is 12 residues long. The CDR3 DNA reads as TGTGCCTGTAGACGGTACCAAGAGACCCAGTACTTC. Protein: CACRRYQETQYF.

This chain joins TRBV24-1 and TRBJ1-4; 11 bases line up with TRBD1. CDR1 KGHDR and CDR2 SFDVKD come from the germline V gene. CDR3 length: 15 amino acids. The V and J ends lost 2 bases and 7 bases, in that order; junction bases with no gene match: 2. In DNA form, the CDR3 reads TGTGCCACCAGTGATTCCGGGACAGGGGGTGAAAAACTGTTTTTT. Its protein product is CATSDSGTGGEKLFF.

The table lists this clonotype with many counts. V usage is TRBV30 and J usage is TRBJ2-7; D might be TRBD2 (6 bases). Deletions cut 8 bases from V and 3 bases from J, with 11 bases between. Germline assignment: CDR1 GTSNPN and CDR2 SVGIG (reference sequence). The CDR3 sequence is 11 residues long. This CDR3 reads CATRDFYEQYF. As DNA, the CDR3 is TGTGCCACCCGGGACTTCTACGAGCAGTACTTC.

This clonotype was seen at least ten times. The genes are TRBV27 and TRBJ1-2; possible D gene TRBD1, 5 bases. From germline, CDR1 is MNHEY and CDR2 SMNVEV (reference sequence). This CDR3 region has 16 residues. Between the trimmed V and J ends, which lost 4 bases and 4 bases, there was a span of 19 bases. CDR3 DNA: TGTGCCAGCAGTTCTCTCGACAGAATCGACTTCTATGGCTACACCTTC. This encodes CASSSLDRIDFYGYTF.

This clonotype was seen ten or more times. The genes are TRBV7-9 and TRBJ2-7, with a weak D call TRBD1 (6 bases). Germline V gene data show CDR1 as SEHNR and CDR2 as FQNEAQ (reference sequence). The V end lost 4 bases, the J end lost 0 bases, and 22 bases lay between the germline ends. This CDR3 region has 18 residues. The CDR3 bases are TGTGCCAGCAGCTGGCAAGGACAAGGGGGTCTTACCTCCTACGAGCAGTACTTC. It translates to CASSWQGQGGLTSYEQYF.

This clonotype was seen at least ten times. The chain joins TRBV10-3 to TRBJ2-5, with D hard to call. The germline V gene has CDR1 ENHRY and CDR2 SYGVKD. CDR3 length equals 13 residues. V lost 4 bases and J 0 bases, leaving 6 bases between the germline ends. CDR3: CAISVEYQETQYF. The CDR3 DNA follows: TGTGCCATCAGTGTCGAATACCAAGAGACCCAGTACTTC.

This clonotype has just a few counts. V gene TRBV3-1 combines with J gene TRBJ1-6; D is uncertain. Deletions cut 0 bases from V and 0 bases from J, with 15 bases between. CDR1 is LGHDT and CDR2 is YNNKEL in the germline V gene (reference sequence). The CDR3 extends over 19 amino acids. CDR3 sequence (DNA): TGTGCCAGCAGCCAAGAACGACTTGATATCCGCTCCTATAATTCACCCCTCCACTTT. It is translated as CASSQERLDIRSYNSPLHF.

This chain uses TRBV20-1 with TRBJ2-3; D is possibly TRBD2 (6 bases). The germline gives CDR1 DFQATT, CDR2 SNEGSKA (reference sequence). Between the trimmed V and J ends, which lost 0 bases and 4 bases, there was a span of 11 bases. The CDR3 loop spans 14 amino acids. The CDR3 DNA sequence: TGCAGTGCTAGAGAGGCGGGGTTCGCAGATACGCAGTATTTT. Amino acids: CSAREAGFADTQYF.

This chain joins TRBV19 and TRBJ2-1; 8 bases match TRBD2. The CDR3 loop spans 15 amino acids. V gave up 5 bases and J gave up 9 bases; unmatched junction bases: 12. Germline values: CDR1 LNHDA, CDR2 SQIVND (reference sequence). The CDR3 DNA sequence: TGTGCCAGTAGTGCGCGATCTGGCGGGAGGCTTGAGCAGTTCTTC. Translation: CASSARSGGRLEQFF.

This clonotype was seen only a few times. This chain links TRBV6-2 or TRBV6-3 with TRBJ2-1; D may be TRBD2 (5 bases). Per germline, CDR1 MNHEY and CDR2 SVGEGT. This CDR3 is built from 17 residues. The V end was cut by 7 bases, the J end by 5 bases, with 24 bases between. The CDR3 nucleotides read TGTGCCAGCACTGACTCTGGGGTCGCGGGCGCAGACAATGAGCAGTTCTTC. It translates to CASTDSGVAGADNEQFF.

The chain links TRBV19 to TRBJ1-2; 7 bases match TRBD1. The CDR3 spans 13 residues. The V gene end was trimmed by 7 bases and the J gene end by 3 bases; junction bases not matched to a gene: 5. Germline values: CDR1 LNHDA, CDR2 SQIVND (reference sequence). CDR3 nucleotides: TGTGCCAGTAAAGGGGGCGGGCACTATGGCTACACCTTC. Encoded protein: CASKGGGHYGYTF. Together with reference TRBV19 and TRBJ1-2, the CDR3 gives the full variable domain: DGGITQSPKYLFRKEGQNVTLSCEQNLNHDAMYWYRQDPGQGLRLIYYSQIVNDFQKGDIAEGYSVSREKKESFPLTVTSAQKNPTAFYLCASKGGGHYGYTFGSGTRLTVV.